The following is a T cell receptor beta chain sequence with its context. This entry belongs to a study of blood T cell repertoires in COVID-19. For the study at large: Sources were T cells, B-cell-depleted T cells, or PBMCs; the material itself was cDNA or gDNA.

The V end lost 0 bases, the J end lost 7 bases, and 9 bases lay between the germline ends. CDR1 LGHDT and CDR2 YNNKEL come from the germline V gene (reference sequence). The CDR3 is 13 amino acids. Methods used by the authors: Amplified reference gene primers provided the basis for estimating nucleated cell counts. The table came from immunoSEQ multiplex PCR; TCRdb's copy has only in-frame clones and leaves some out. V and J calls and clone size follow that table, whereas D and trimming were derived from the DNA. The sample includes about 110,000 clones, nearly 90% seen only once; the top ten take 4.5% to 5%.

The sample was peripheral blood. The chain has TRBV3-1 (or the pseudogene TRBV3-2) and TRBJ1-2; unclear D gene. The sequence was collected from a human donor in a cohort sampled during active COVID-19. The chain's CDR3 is CASSQDGLAGYTF. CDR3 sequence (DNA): TGTGCCAGCAGCCAAGATGGGCTGGCTGGCTACACCTTC.